This TCR beta chain was profiled in a study of response to subunit inactivated influenza vaccine. This clonotype was seen a handful of times. The antigen is not known. Study-wide results and limits: It was suggested by the authors that few new T cells are recruited by each seasonal influenza vaccination.

TCRdb re-called the RT-PCR reads through MiXCR, storing one row per CDR3 protein. The sample consists of hundreds of thousands of distinct CDR3 sequences, around 11% of them appearing once. Between the trimmed V and J ends, which lost 1 base and 1 base, there was a span of 14 bases. The CDR3 spans 16 residues. The germline gives CDR1 SGHTA, CDR2 FQGNSA. This specimen was PBMCs from blood, taken on the day of vaccination. The sequence was collected from a man in his forties or fifties who received an inactivated influenza vaccine. The rearrangement links TRBV7-2 to TRBJ2-7; D may be TRBD1 (5 bases). The CDR3 loop is CASSLGGHSISYEQYF. In nucleotides, the CDR3 is TGTGCCAGCAGCTTAGGAGGACACAGTATATCCTACGAGCAGTACTTC.